One T cell receptor beta chain is described in this entry. Its target is not known. The data stem from a study of blood T cells in healthy people across ages. General study results and limits: Relative to aged donors, long-lived donors carried more naive CD4+ cells and displayed higher diversity. A conclusive naive versus antigen-experienced comparison was prevented by the unsorted PBMCs. The study found TCR beta diversity correlated strongly with naive T cell percentage. Not knowing donor CMV status may have confounded expanded clonotype changes.

A J-beta primer mix and a sample-barcoded 5' primer were used in a second PCR of roughly 6 to 11 cycles. TCRdb recomputed calls from the 5' RACE reads with MiXCR, one row per CDR3 protein. Here the sample spans roughly 2 million distinct CDR3 sequences, just under 50% being singletons. Germline CDR1 reads MNHEY; CDR2 reads SMNVEV (reference sequence). V lost 3 bases to trimming and J lost 2 bases; unmatched junction nucleotides: 6. The CDR3 length is 16 residues. The clonotype originates from a woman in her 40s in good health. The chain uses TRBV27 and TRBJ2-3, with 9 nucleotides matching TRBD2. Sequencing input: blood. The CDR3 coding sequence is TGTGCCAGCAGTTTCGAAGCGGGGGGACACACAGATACGCAGTATTTT. Protein sequence: CASSFEAGGHTDTQYF.